The 8 T cell receptor beta chains presented below share a single source sample, sequenced in a study of shared clonotypes between healthy human individuals. Sequenced by immunoSEQ multiplex PCR; TCRdb stores in-frame clones only, minus some. Among fewer than 600,000 clones listed, around 76% were seen once. Sequencing used PBMCs. The receptors stem from a woman aged 35 to 49 in good health. Some clones in this sample may be carry-over from other donors' samples.

The chain carries TRBV30 and TRBJ1-2, with D possibly TRBD1 on 6 matching bases. The V gene lost 0 bases and the J gene lost 3 bases, with 20 bases spanning the gap. Per germline, CDR1 GTSNPN and CDR2 SVGIG (reference sequence). The CDR3 has 17 residues. The CDR3, as DNA: TGTGCCTGGAGTGTCGGTTGGCAAACAGGGTCCCACTATGGCTACACCTTC. Translated: CAWSVGWQTGSHYGYTF.

This clone has a handful of counts. The rearrangement joins TRBV9 to TRBJ1-2; 7 bases are a match to TRBD1. CDR3 length: 15 residues. Per the germline V gene, CDR1 is SGDLS and CDR2 is YYNGEE. With 4 bases clipped from V and 5 bases from J, the junction kept 11 bases outside the gene matches. The DNA of the CDR3 is TGTGCCAGCAGCCTCACAACCAGGGGGGAGTATGGCTACACCTTC. It encodes CASSLTTRGEYGYTF.

This clone was found once. The chain recombines TRBV28 with TRBJ2-1, with D possibly matching TRBD1 (5 bases). The CDR3 runs to 14 residues. CDR1 and CDR2 from the germline V gene are MDHEN and SYDVKM. V was trimmed by 7 bases and J by 3 bases, leaving 13 bases between them. The CDR3 sequence: CASTVVGHYNEQFF. In nucleotides, the CDR3 is TGTGCCAGCACCGTCGTGGGGCACTACAATGAGCAGTTCTTC.

The chain couples TRBV19 to TRBJ2-2; TRBD2 agrees at 11 bases. The V and J ends lost 9 bases and 3 bases, in that order; junction bases with no gene match: 6. Germline V lookup: CDR1 LNHDA, CDR2 SQIVND (reference sequence). The CDR3 runs 15 residues. The CDR3 bases are TGTGCCAGCACCACTAGCGGGAGAGACACCGGGGAGCTGTTTTTT. Translation gives CASTTSGRDTGELFF.

The J gene is TRBJ1-1, the V gene TRBV28; TRBD1 might be the D (5 bases). Germline CDR1 and CDR2: MDHEN and SYDVKM. This CDR3 spans 13 amino acids. V gave up 5 bases and J gave up 4 bases, with 11 bases separating them. The DNA of the CDR3 is TGTGCCAGCAGTACCCCGGGGACCACTGAAGCTTTCTTT. It translates to CASSTPGTTEAFF.

The CDR3 DNA reads TGTGCCAGTAGTACGGCTAGCGGGATTGACAATGAGCAGTTCTTC. It encodes CASSTASGIDNEQFF. The chain recombines TRBV19 with TRBJ2-1; 9 positions agree with TRBD2. Per the germline V gene, CDR1 is LNHDA and CDR2 is SQIVND (reference sequence). The CDR3 is made up of 15 amino acids. The V gene end was trimmed by 4 bases and the J gene end by 5 bases; junction bases not matched to a gene: 6.

This chain uses TRBV30 with TRBJ2-1; 7 nucleotides match TRBD1. The germline V gene has CDR1 GTSNPN and CDR2 SVGIG (reference sequence). The CDR3 totals 15 residues. The V segment lost 2 bases and the J segment 0 bases; nucleotides outside the gene matches: 4. The CDR3 protein is CAWSRGQSSYNEQFF. The CDR3 nucleotides read TGTGCCTGGAGTCGGGGACAGAGCTCCTACAATGAGCAGTTCTTC.

J is TRBJ1-1 and V is TRBV5-1, with D maybe TRBD1 (6 bases). The CDR3 is made up of 16 amino acids. The V end lost 4 bases, the J end lost 2 bases, and 18 bases lay between the germline ends. Germline CDR1 SGHRS, CDR2 YFSETQ. The CDR3 is CASSPNRVRGNTEAFF. The CDR3 DNA reads as TGCGCCAGCAGCCCAAACAGGGTACGGGGCAACACTGAAGCTTTCTTT.